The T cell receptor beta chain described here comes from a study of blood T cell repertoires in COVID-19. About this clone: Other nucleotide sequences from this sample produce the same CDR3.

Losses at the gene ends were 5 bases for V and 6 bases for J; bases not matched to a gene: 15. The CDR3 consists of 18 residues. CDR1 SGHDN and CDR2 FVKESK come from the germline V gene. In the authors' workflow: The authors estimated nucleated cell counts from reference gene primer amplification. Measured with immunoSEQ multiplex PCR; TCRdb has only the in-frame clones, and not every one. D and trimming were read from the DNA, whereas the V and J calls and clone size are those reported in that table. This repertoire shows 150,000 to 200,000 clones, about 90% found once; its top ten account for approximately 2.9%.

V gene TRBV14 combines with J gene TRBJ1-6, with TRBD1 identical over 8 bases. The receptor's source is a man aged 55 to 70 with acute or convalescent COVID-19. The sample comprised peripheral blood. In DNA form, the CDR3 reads TGTGCCAGCAGCAGACCCGGGACAGGCTTTTTTTTTAATTCACCCCTCCACTTT. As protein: CASSRPGTGFFFNSPLHF. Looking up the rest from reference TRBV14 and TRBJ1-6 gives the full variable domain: EAGVTQFPSHSVIEKGQTVTLRCDPISGHDNLYWYRRVMGKEIKFLLHFVKESKQDESGMPNNRFLAERTGGTYSTLKVQPAELEDSGVYFCASSRPGTGFFFNSPLHFGNGTRLTVT.